The clone carrying this TCR beta chain was seen more than once but under ten times. Its antigen remains unidentified. A junction end diverges from the germline sequence, so it may reflect a read error. cDNA libraries for TCR beta contained unique molecular identifiers. TCRdb called the PCR reads again in MiXCR, with one record for every CDR3 protein. The repertoire holds fewer than 850,000 distinct CDR3 sequences, 25% to 30% seen once, with 0.56% in the top ten. This record belongs to a study of post-analysis software for immune sequencing data. Germline CDR1 reads DFQATT; CDR2 reads SNEGSKA (reference sequence). This CDR3 has 13 residues. Study results and limitations: TRBV5-6, TRBV5-1 and TRBV20-1 were among roughly five TRBV segments more frequent in patients than controls.

The receptor's source is a girl aged 10-17 years with multiple sclerosis. The rearrangement uses TRBV20-1 and TRBJ2-1; TRBD2 matches 8 bases. Sequenced material: blood. CDR3 sequence reads: CSARGLAGYEQFF. The DNA of the CDR3 is TGCAGTGCCAGAGGACTAGCTGGCTATGAGCAGTTCTTC.